The present T cell receptor beta chain was sequenced within a study of early T cells in non-severe SARS-CoV-2 infection. Trimming removed 2 bases from V and 2 bases from J, with 10 bases in between. The CDR3 totals 13 residues. CDR1 and CDR2 from the germline V gene are SQVTM and ANQGSEA. Study-wide points: VDJdb matches were skewed toward anti-spike CD8 T cell responses.

Regarding this clonotype: Its target is not known.

TCRdb reprocessed the 5' RACE reads with MiXCR, giving one entry per CDR3 protein. Of 70,000 to 95,000 distinct CDR3 sequences listed, around 11% are singletons. Sequencing was carried out using whole blood. The J gene is TRBJ2-7, the V gene TRBV29-1, with D possibly being TRBD1 or TRBD2 (5 bases each). The clonotype originates from an adult who was a healthcare worker with PCR-confirmed SARS-CoV-2 infection or an uninfected control (not recorded which). The CDR3 DNA reads TGCAGCGTTGAACACCCGGGACCCTACGAGCAGTACTTC. Protein product: CSVEHPGPYEQYF.